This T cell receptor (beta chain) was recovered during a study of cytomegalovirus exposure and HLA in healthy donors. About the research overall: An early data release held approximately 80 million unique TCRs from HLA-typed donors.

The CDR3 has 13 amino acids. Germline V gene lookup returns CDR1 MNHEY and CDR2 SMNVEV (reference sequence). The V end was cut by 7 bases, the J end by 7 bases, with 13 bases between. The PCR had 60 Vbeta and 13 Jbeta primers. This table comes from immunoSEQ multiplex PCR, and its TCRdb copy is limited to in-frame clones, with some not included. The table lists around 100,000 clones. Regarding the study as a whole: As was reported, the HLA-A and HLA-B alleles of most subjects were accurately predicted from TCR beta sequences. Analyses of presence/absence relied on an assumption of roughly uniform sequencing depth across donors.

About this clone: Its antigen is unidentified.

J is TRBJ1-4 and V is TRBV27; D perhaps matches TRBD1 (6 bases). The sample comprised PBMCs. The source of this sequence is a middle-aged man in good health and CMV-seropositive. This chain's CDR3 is CASTGDIREKLFF. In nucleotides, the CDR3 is TGTGCCAGCACAGGGGATATACGTGAAAAACTGTTTTTT. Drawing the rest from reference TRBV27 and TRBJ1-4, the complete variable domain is EAQVTQNPRYLITVTGKKLTVTCSQNMNHEYMSWYRQDPGLGLRQIYYSMNVEVTDKGDVPEGYKVSRKEKRNFPLILESPSPNQTSLYFCASTGDIREKLFFGSGTQLSVL.